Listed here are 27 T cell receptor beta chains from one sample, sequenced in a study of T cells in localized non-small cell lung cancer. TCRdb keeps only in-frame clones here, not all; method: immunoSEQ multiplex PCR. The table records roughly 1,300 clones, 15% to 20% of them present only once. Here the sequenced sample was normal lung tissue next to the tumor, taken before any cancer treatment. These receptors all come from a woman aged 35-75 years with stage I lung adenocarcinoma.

The CDR3 protein is CSVDKASGGTDTQYF. The CDR3, as DNA: TGCAGCGTTGATAAGGCTAGCGGGGGGACAGATACGCAGTATTTT. The chain has TRBV29-1 and TRBJ2-3; 11 bases map to TRBD2. CDR3 length: 15 residues. The germline CDR1 and CDR2 sequences are SQVTM and ANQGSEA. The V and J ends lost 3 bases and 3 bases, in that order; junction bases with no gene match: 5.

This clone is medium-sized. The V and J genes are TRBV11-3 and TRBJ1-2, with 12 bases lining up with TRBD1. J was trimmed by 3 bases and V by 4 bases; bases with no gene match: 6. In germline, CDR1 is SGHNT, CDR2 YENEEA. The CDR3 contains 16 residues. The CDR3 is CASSYRDRGRDYGYTF. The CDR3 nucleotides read TGTGCCAGCAGCTATCGGGACAGGGGGCGCGACTATGGCTACACCTTC.

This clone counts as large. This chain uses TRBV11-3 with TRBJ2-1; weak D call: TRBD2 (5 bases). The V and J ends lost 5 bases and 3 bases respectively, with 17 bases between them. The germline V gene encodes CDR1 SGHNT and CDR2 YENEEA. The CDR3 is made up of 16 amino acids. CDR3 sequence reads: CASSRTEGNIYNEQFF. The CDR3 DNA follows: TGTGCCAGCAGCCGTACAGAGGGAAATATCTACAATGAGCAGTTCTTC.

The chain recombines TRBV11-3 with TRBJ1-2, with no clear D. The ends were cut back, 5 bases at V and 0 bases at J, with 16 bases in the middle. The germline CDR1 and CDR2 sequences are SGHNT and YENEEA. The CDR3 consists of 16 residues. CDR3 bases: TGTGCCAGCAGCCAAGTCGATCGATCGTCTAACTATGGCTACACCTTC. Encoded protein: CASSQVDRSSNYGYTF.

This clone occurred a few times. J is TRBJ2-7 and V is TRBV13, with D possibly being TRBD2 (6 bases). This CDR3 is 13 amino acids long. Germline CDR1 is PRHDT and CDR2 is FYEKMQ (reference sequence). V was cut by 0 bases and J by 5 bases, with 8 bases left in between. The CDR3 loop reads CASSLGGEDEQYF. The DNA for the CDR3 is TGTGCCAGCAGCTTAGGAGGGGAGGACGAGCAGTACTTC.

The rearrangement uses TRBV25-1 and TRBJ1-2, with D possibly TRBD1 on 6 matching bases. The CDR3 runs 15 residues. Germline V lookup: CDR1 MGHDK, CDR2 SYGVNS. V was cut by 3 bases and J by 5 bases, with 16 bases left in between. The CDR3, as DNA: TGTGCCAGCAGTGACTGGGGGAGACAGGCATATGGCTACACCTTC. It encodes CASSDWGRQAYGYTF.

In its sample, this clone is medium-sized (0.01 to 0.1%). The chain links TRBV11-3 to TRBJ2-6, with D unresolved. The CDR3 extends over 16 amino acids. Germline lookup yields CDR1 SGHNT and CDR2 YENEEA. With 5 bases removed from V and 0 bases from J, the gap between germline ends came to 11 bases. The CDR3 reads CASSPSAFSGANVLTF. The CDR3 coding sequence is TGTGCCAGCAGCCCCTCAGCGTTCTCTGGGGCCAACGTCCTGACTTTC.

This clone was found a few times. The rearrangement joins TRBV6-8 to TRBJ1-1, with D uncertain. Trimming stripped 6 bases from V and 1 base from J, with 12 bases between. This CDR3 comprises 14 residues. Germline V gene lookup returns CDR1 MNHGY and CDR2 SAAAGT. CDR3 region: CASRQNPGNTEAFF. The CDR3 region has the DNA TGTGCCAGCAGACAAAATCCGGGGAACACTGAAGCTTTCTTT.

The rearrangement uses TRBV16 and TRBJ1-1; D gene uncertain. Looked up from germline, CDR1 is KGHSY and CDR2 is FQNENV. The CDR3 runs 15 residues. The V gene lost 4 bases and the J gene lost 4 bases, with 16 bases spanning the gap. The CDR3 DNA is TGTGCCAGCAGCCCAACCCCCGGGTTGTTCACTGAAGCTTTCTTT. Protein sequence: CASSPTPGLFTEAFF.

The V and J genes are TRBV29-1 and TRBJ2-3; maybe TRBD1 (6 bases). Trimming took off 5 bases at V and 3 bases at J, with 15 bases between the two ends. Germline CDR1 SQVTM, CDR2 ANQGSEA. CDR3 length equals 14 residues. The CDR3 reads CSVRKGGLTDTQYF. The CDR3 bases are TGCAGCGTTCGAAAAGGGGGATTGACAGATACGCAGTATTTT.

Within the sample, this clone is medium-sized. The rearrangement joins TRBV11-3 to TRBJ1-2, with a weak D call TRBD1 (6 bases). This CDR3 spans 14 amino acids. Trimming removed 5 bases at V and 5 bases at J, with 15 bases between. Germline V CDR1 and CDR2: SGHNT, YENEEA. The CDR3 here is CASSTSDSYYGYTF. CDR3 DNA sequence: TGTGCCAGCAGCACCTCGGACAGCTATTATGGCTACACCTTC.

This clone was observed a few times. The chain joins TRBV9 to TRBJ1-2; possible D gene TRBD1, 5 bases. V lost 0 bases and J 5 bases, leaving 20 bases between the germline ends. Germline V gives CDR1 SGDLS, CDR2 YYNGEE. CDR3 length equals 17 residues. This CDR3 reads CASSVDLGTGTLYGYTF. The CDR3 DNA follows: TGTGCCAGCAGCGTAGATCTAGGTACAGGTACCCTATATGGCTACACCTTC.

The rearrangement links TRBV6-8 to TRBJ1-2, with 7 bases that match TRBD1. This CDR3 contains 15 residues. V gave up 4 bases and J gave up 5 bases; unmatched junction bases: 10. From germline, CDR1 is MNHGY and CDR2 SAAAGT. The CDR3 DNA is TGTGCCAGCAGTTCACCCGAGACAGGGACTTATGGCTACACCTTC. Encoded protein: CASSSPETGTYGYTF.

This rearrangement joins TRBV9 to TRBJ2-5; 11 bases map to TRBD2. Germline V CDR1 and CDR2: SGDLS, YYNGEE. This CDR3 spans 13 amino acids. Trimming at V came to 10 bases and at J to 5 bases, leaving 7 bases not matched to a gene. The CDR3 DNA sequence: TGTGCCTTGCTAGCGGGGGGTACTGAGACCCAGTACTTC. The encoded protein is CALLAGGTETQYF.

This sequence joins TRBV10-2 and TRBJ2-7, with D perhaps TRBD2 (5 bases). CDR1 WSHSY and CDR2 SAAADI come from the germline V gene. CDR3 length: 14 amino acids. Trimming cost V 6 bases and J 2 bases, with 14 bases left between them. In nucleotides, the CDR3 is TGCGCCAGCAGGGTACTAGTCCCTACCTACGAGCAGTACTTC. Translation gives CASRVLVPTYEQYF.

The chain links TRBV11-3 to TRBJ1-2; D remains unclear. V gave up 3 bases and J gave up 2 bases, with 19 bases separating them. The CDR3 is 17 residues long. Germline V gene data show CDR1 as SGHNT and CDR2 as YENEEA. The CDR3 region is CASSFSEAWNSNYGYTF. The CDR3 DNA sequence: TGTGCCAGCAGCTTCTCCGAGGCTTGGAACAGCAACTATGGCTACACCTTC.

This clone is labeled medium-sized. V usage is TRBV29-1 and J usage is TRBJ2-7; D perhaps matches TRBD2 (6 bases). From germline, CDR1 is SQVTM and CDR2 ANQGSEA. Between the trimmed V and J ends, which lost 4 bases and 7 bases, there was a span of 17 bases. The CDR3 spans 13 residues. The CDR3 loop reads CSVVGGTRGEQYF. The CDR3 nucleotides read TGCAGCGTTGTTGGGGGAACCCGGGGGGAGCAGTACTTC.

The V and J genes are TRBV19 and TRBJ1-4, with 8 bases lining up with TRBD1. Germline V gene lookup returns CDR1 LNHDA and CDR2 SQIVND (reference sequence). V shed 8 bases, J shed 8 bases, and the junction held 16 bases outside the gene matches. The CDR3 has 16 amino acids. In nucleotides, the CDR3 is TGTGCCAGTCGATCCGGGACAGGATCCCCCGAGGAAAAACTGTTTTTT. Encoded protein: CASRSGTGSPEEKLFF.

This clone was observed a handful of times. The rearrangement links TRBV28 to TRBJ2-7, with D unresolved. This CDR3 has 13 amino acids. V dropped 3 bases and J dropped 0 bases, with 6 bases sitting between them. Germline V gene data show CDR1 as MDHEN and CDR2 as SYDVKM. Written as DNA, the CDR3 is TGTGCCAGCAGTTTGCGGAGCTCCTACGAGCAGTACTTC. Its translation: CASSLRSSYEQYF.

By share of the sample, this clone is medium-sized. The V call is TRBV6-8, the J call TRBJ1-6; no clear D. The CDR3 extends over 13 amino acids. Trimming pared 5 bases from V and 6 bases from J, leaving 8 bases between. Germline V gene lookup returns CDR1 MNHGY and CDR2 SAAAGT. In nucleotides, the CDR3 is TGTGCCAGCAGTCTGGGGTCTAATTCACCCCTCCACTTT. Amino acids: CASSLGSNSPLHF.

DNA for the CDR3: TGTGCCAGTACCCCCCGGACAGGAGGTTCACCCCTCCACTTT. Translating gives CASTPRTGGSPLHF. The J gene is TRBJ1-6, the V gene TRBV19; 7 positions match TRBD1. V lost 7 bases, J lost 9 bases, and 9 bases stayed unmatched. The CDR3 is made up of 14 amino acids. Germline CDR1 reads LNHDA; CDR2 reads SQIVND (reference sequence).

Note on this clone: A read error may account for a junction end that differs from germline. The CDR3 sequence is CASSDSPGSGANVLTF. The CDR3 DNA follows: TGTGCCAGCAGTGACTCGCCGGGGTCTGGGGCCAACGTCCTGACTTTC. The rearrangement joins TRBV6-8 to TRBJ2-6, with D perhaps TRBD2 (5 bases). Germline V gene sequence: CDR1 MNHGY, CDR2 SAAAGT. CDR3 length: 16 residues.

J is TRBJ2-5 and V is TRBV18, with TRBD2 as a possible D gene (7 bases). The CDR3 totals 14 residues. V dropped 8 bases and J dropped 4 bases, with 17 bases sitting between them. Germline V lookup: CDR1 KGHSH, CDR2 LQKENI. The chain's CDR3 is CASKGGTSRETQYF. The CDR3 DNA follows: TGTGCCAGCAAGGGGGGGACCTCTCGAGAGACCCAGTACTTC.

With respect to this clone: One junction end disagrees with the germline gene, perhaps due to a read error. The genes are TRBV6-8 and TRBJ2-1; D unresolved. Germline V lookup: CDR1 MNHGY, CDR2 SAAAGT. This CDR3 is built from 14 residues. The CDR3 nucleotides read TGTGCCAGCAGTGACTCACCGGATGGCAATGAGCAGTTCTTC. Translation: CASSDSPDGNEQFF.

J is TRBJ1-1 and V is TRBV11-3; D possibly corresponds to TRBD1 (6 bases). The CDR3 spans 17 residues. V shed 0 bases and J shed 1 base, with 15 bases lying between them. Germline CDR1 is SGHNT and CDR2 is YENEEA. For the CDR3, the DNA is TGTGCCAGCAGCTTAGATCAGGCTATAGGGGGGAACACTGAAGCTTTCTTT. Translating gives CASSLDQAIGGNTEAFF.

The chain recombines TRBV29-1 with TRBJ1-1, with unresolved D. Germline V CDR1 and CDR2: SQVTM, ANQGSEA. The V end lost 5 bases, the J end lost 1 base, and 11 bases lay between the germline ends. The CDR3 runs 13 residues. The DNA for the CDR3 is TGCAGCGTTTACGGGGATACGAACACTGAAGCTTTCTTT. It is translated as CSVYGDTNTEAFF.

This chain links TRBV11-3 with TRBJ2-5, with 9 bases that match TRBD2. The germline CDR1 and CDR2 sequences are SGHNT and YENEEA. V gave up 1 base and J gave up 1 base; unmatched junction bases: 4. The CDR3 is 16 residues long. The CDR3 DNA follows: TGTGCCAGCAGCTTAGGCGGTAGCGGGGGCCAAGAGACCCAGTACTTC. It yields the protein CASSLGGSGGQETQYF.